This entry lists 4 T cell receptor beta chains sequenced from one sample in a study of technical replicates of blood from a few donors. The protocol was immunoSEQ multiplex PCR, while the TCRdb copy is restricted to in-frame clones and leaves out a portion. The repertoire consists of 85,000 to 100,000 clones, with approximately 94% occurring once and the leading ten covering 0.2% to 0.25%. What was sequenced was T cells isolated from PBMCs. All receptors come from a human donor in good health.

The DNA for the CDR3 is TGTGCCAGCCGGGAGGGGGGTCCCGAGCAGTACTTC. It is translated as CASREGGPEQYF. The chain is built from TRBV28 and TRBJ2-7, with TRBD2 matching 8 bases. V lost 8 bases to trimming and J lost 6 bases; unmatched junction nucleotides: 6. Germline V lookup: CDR1 MDHEN, CDR2 SYDVKM. This CDR3 region has 12 residues.

The V gene is TRBV10-3, the J gene TRBJ2-6; the match to TRBD1 covers 7 bases. The CDR3 spans 18 residues. Germline values: CDR1 ENHRY, CDR2 SYGVKD. V lost 3 bases and J lost 2; bases outside the gene matches: 10. The CDR3 coding sequence is TGTGCCATCAGTGACGTCGGGACAGTAGGAACTGGGGCCAACGTCCTGACTTTC. It codes for CAISDVGTVGTGANVLTF.

This chain joins TRBV7-9 and TRBJ2-1; 7 bases are a match to TRBD1. V was clipped by 6 bases and J by 1 base; unmatched bases: 6. This CDR3 spans 15 amino acids. The germline gives CDR1 SEHNR, CDR2 FQNEAQ (reference sequence). CDR3 sequence: CASSSGTASYNEQFF. CDR3 nucleotides: TGTGCCAGCAGTTCCGGGACAGCTTCCTACAATGAGCAGTTCTTC.

This clone was observed a few times. The V gene is TRBV6-4, the J gene TRBJ1-5; no clear D gene. The CDR3 consists of 11 residues. The germline V gene encodes CDR1 MRHNA and CDR2 SNTAGT. Deletions cut 4 bases from V and 9 bases from J, with 7 bases between. The CDR3 DNA sequence: TGTGCCAGCAGTGCCGGTGTGCCCCAGCATTTT. Translation gives CASSAGVPQHF.